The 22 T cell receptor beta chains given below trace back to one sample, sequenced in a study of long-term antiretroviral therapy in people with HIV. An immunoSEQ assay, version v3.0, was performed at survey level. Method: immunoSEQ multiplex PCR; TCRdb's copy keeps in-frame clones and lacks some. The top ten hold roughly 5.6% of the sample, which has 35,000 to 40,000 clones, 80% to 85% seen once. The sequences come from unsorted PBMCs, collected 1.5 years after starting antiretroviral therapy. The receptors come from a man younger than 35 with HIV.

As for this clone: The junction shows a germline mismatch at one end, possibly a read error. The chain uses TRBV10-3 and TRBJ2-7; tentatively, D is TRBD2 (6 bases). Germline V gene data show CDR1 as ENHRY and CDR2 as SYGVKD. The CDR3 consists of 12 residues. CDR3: CAIATLPRERYF. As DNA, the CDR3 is TGTGCCATCGCAACCTTACCCCGGGAGCGGTACTTC.

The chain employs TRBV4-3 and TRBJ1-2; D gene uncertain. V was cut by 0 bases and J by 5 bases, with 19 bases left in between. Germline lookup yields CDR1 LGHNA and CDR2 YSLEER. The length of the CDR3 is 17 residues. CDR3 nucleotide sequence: TGCGCCAGCAGCCAAGATCCCACGGATAATCAGGCTTATGGCTACACCTTC. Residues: CASSQDPTDNQAYGYTF.

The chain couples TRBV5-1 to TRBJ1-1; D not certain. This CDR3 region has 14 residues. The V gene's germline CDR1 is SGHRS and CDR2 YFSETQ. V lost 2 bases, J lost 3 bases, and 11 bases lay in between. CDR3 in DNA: TGCGCCAGCAGCTTTGGCAGTGAGTACACTGAAGCTTTCTTT. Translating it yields CASSFGSEYTEAFF.

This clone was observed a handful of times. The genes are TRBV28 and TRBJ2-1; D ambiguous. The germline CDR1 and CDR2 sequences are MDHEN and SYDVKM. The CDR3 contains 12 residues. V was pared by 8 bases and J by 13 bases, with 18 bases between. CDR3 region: CASGNDMAAQFF. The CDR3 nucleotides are TGTGCCAGCGGGAACGACATGGCAGCCCAGTTCTTC.

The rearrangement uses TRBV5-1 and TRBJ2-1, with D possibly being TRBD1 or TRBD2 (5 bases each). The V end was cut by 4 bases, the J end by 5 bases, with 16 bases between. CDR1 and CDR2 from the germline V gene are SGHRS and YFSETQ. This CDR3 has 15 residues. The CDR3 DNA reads TGCGCCAGCAGCCCGCGTACGGGGCAAGACAATGAGCAGTTCTTC. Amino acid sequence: CASSPRTGQDNEQFF.

The CDR3 DNA is TGTGCCAGCAGCTCGGGACTAGCGGGAGTTAGGGATACGCAGTATTTT. It codes for CASSSGLAGVRDTQYF. The chain links TRBV5-4 to TRBJ2-3, with 14 bases identical to TRBD2. The CDR3 loop spans 16 amino acids. Germline lookup yields CDR1 SGHNT and CDR2 YYREEE (reference sequence). With 3 bases clipped from V and 6 bases from J, the junction kept 6 bases outside the gene matches.

This CDR3 is CSVEKDTEAFF. CDR3 sequence (DNA): TGCAGCGTTGAGAAGGACACTGAAGCTTTCTTT. The V call is TRBV29-1, the J call TRBJ1-1; D call uncertain. Germline V gene data show CDR1 as SQVTM and CDR2 as ANQGSEA. Trimming took off 3 bases at V and 3 bases at J, with 5 bases between the two ends. This CDR3 region has 11 residues.

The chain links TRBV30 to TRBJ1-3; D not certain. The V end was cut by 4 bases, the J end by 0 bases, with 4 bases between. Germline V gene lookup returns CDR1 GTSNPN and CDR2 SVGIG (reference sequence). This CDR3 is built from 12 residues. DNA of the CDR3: TGTGCCTGGACAGGCTCTGGAAACACCATATATTTT. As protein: CAWTGSGNTIYF.

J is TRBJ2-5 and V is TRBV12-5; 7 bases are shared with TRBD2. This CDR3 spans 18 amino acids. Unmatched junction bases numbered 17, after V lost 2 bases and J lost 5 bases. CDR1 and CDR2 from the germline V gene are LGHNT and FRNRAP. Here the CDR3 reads CASGLSGTNNMGRETQYF. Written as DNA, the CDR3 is TGTGCTAGTGGTTTGTCAGGGACTAACAATATGGGACGGGAGACCCAGTACTTC. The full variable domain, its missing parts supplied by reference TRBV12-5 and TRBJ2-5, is DARVTQTPRHKVTEMGQEVTMRCQPILGHNTVFWYRQTMMQGLELLAYFRNRAPLDDSGMPKDRFSAEMPDATLATLKIQPSEPRDSAVYFCASGLSGTNNMGRETQYFGPGTRLLVL.

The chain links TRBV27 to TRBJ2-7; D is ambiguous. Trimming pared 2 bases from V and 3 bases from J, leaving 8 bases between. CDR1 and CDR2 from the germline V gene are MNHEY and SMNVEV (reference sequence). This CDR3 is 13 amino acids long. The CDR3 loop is CASSLDGRYEQYF. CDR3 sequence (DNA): TGTGCCAGCAGTTTAGACGGCCGCTACGAGCAGTACTTC.

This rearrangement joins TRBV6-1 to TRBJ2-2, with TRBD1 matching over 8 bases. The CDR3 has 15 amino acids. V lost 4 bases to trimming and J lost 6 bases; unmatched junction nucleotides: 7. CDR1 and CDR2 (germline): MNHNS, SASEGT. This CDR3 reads CASSGTQGAAGELFF. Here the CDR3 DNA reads TGTGCCAGCAGTGGGACGCAGGGGGCGGCCGGGGAGCTGTTTTTT.

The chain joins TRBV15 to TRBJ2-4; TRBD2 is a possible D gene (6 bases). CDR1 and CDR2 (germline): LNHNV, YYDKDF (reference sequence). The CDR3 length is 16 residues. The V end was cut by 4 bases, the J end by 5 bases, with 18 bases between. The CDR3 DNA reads TGTGCCACCAGCAAAGAACGGGCGGGAATTCAAAACATTCAGTACTTC. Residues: CATSKERAGIQNIQYF.

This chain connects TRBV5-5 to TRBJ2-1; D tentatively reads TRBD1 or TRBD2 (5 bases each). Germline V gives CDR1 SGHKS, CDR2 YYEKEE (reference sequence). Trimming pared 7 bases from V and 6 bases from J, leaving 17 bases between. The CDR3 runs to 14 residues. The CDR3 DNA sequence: TGTGCCAGCGGCCGGGGCTCTAGCCCCAATGAGCAGTTCTTC. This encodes CASGRGSSPNEQFF.

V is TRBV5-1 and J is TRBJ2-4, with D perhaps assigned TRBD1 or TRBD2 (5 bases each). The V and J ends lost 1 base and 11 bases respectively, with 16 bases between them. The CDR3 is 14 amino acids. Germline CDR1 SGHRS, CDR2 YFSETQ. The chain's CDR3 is CASSLTTSGTVQYF. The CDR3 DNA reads TGCGCCAGCAGCTTGACAACCTCGGGGACGGTTCAGTACTTC.

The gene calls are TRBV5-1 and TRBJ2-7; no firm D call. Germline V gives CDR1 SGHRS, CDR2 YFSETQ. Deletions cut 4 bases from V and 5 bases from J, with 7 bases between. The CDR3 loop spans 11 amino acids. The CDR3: CASSTRDEQYF. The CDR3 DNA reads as TGCGCCAGCAGCACCCGGGACGAGCAGTACTTC.

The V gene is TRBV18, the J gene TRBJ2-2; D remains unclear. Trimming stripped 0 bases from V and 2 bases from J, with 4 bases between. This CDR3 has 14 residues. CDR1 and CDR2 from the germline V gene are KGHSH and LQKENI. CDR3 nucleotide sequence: TGTGCCAGCTCACCACCAATCAACACCGGGGAGCTGTTTTTT. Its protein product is CASSPPINTGELFF.

The CDR3 sequence is CASSPGLAGPKINEQFF. The CDR3 DNA follows: TGTGCCAGCAGCCCAGGACTAGCGGGACCAAAAATCAATGAGCAGTTCTTC. The chain is built from TRBV5-6 and TRBJ2-1, with 12 bases matching TRBD2. After removal of 4 bases from V and 6 bases from J, the junction contained 11 bases not matched to a gene. Germline-derived CDR1 and CDR2 are SGHDT and YYEEEE. This CDR3 region has 17 residues.

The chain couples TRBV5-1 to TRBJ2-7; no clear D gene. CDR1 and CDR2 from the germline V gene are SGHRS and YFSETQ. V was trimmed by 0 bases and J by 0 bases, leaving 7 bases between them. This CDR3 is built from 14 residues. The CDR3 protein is CASSLGYSSYEQYF. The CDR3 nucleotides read TGCGCCAGCAGCTTGGGGTATAGCTCCTACGAGCAGTACTTC.

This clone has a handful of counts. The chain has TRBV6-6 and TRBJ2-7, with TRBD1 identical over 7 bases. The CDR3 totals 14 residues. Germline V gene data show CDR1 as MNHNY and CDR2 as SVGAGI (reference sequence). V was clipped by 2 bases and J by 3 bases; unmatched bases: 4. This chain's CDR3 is CASSYDRASYEQYF. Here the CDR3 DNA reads TGTGCCAGCAGTTACGACAGGGCCAGCTACGAGCAGTACTTC.

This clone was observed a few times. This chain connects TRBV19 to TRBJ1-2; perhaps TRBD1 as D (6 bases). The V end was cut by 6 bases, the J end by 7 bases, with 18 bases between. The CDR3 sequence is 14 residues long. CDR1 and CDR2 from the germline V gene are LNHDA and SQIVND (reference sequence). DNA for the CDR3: TGTGCCAGTAGCGTCGCGGGGGCTTCGGTTGGCTACACCTTC. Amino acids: CASSVAGASVGYTF. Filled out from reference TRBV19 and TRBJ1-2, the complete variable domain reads DGGITQSPKYLFRKEGQNVTLSCEQNLNHDAMYWYRQDPGQGLRLIYYSQIVNDFQKGDIAEGYSVSREKKESFPLTVTSAQKNPTAFYLCASSVAGASVGYTFGSGTRLTVV.

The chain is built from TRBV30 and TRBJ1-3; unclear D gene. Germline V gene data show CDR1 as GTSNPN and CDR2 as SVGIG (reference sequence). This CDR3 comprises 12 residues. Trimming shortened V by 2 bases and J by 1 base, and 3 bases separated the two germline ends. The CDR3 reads CAWSRSGNTIYF. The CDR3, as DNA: TGTGCCTGGAGTCGTTCTGGAAACACCATATATTTT.

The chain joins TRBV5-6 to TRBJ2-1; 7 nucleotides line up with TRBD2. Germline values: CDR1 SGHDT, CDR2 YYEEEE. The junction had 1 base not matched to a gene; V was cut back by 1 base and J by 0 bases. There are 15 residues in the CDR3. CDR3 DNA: TGTGCCAGCAGCTTGATAGCGGGCTCCTACAATGAGCAGTTCTTC. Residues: CASSLIAGSYNEQFF.